The 16 T cell receptor beta chains listed next were all sequenced from one sample in a study of blood T cell repertoires in COVID-19. Using immunoSEQ multiplex PCR, the repertoire was profiled, and TCRdb retains in-frame clones only, with some absent. The table has fewer than 110,000 clones, approximately 91% seen once; the top ten hold around 15%. What was sequenced was peripheral blood. The receptors come from a man aged 45-65 years with acute or convalescent COVID-19.

The V call is TRBV6-1, the J call TRBJ1-6; TRBD1 might be the D (6 bases). Germline CDR1 and CDR2: MNHNS and SASEGT. CDR3 length equals 16 residues. Trimming removed 4 bases from V and 9 bases from J, with 19 bases in between. CDR3 protein: CASSAQGPQGSSPLHF. In DNA, the CDR3 is TGTGCCAGCAGTGCCCAGGGACCTCAGGGGTCTTCACCCCTCCACTTT.

The CDR3 nucleotides are TGTGCCAGCTCGCAGGGGGCGCGGGAAAAACTGTTTTTT. Encoded protein: CASSQGAREKLFF. The V call is TRBV2, the J call TRBJ1-4; 8 bases map to TRBD1. CDR3 length equals 13 residues. CDR1 and CDR2 (germline): SNHLY, FYNNEI. Trimming took 8 bases from V and 8 from J; bases not matched to a gene: 7.

The chain combines TRBV12-3 or TRBV12-4 with TRBJ2-5; TRBD2 is a possible D gene (5 bases). The V gene lost 1 base and the J gene lost 7 bases, with 10 bases spanning the gap. There are 13 residues in the CDR3. This chain's CDR3 is CASSLDLLATQYF. The CDR3 DNA reads TGTGCCAGCAGTTTAGATCTGCTAGCGACCCAGTACTTC.

This chain connects TRBV5-1 to TRBJ1-5, with TRBD1 matching over 8 bases. The V gene's germline CDR1 is SGHRS and CDR2 YFSETQ. The V and J ends lost 1 base and 3 bases, in that order; junction bases with no gene match: 3. This CDR3 has 15 amino acids. The CDR3 spells CASSLTGGANQPQHF. The CDR3 coding sequence is TGCGCCAGCAGCTTGACAGGGGGGGCCAATCAGCCCCAGCATTTT.

The chain has TRBV30 and TRBJ1-5; D uncertain. Germline values: CDR1 GTSNPN, CDR2 SVGIG (reference sequence). The CDR3 extends over 16 amino acids. V lost 2 bases to trimming and J lost 0 bases, with 14 bases between them. The CDR3 loop is CAWSNSGFYSNQPQHF. DNA for the CDR3: TGTGCCTGGAGTAACAGTGGTTTTTATAGCAATCAGCCCCAGCATTTT.

In this sample, this clone turned up once. The J gene is TRBJ1-5, the V gene TRBV6-5; TRBD1 agrees at 10 bases. The junction had 3 bases not matched to a gene; V was cut back by 0 bases and J by 4 bases. Germline lookup yields CDR1 MNHEY and CDR2 SVGAGI. The CDR3 runs to 16 residues. CDR3 coding DNA: TGTGCCAGCAGTTACTCAAGGACAGGGGGGAATCAGCCCCAGCATTTT. It encodes CASSYSRTGGNQPQHF.

The V gene is TRBV4-2, the J gene TRBJ1-5; TRBD1 is a possible D gene (5 bases). CDR3 size: 13 residues. The germline V gene has CDR1 LGHNA and CDR2 YNFKEQ. Trimming took off 0 bases at V and 6 bases at J, with 6 bases between the two ends. The CDR3 protein is CASSQEQGQPQHF. CDR3 coding DNA: TGTGCCAGCAGCCAAGAGCAGGGTCAGCCCCAGCATTTT.

The V and J genes are TRBV18 and TRBJ1-1; the match to TRBD1 covers 7 bases. With V trimmed by 3 bases and J by 5 bases, 9 bases remained unmatched. In germline, CDR1 is KGHSH, CDR2 LQKENI. The CDR3 has 15 residues. This chain's CDR3 is CASSPAQGRKTEAFF. The CDR3, as DNA: TGTGCCAGCTCACCGGCACAGGGGAGGAAAACTGAAGCTTTCTTT.

The V call is TRBV28, the J call TRBJ2-1; 12 bases align to TRBD2. The CDR3 contains 16 residues. V gave up 2 bases and J gave up 7 bases; unmatched junction bases: 6. In germline, CDR1 is MDHEN, CDR2 SYDVKM. CDR3 DNA sequence: TGTGCCAGCAGTTTAATAGATACTAGCGGGGGGAATGAGCAGTTCTTC. It specifies CASSLIDTSGGNEQFF.

This chain uses TRBV19 with TRBJ1-1; TRBD1 matches 7 bases. Trimming cost V 5 bases and J 4 bases; bases outside gene matches: 7. Germline V gene sequence: CDR1 LNHDA, CDR2 SQIVND (reference sequence). CDR3 size: 14 residues. The CDR3 here is CASSAQGGATEAFF. CDR3 bases: TGTGCCAGTAGTGCCCAGGGGGGAGCCACTGAAGCTTTCTTT.

The V gene is TRBV30, the J gene TRBJ2-7; 9 bases fit TRBD2. Germline CDR1 reads GTSNPN; CDR2 reads SVGIG (reference sequence). V shed 1 base, J shed 3 bases, and the junction held 4 bases outside the gene matches. There are 14 residues in the CDR3. As DNA, the CDR3 is TGTGCCTGGAGTGGAACTAGCGGGTTCTACGAGCAGTACTTC. Protein: CAWSGTSGFYEQYF.

This chain links TRBV7-8 with TRBJ1-3; possibly TRBD1 for D (5 bases). Trimming took off 5 bases at V and 0 bases at J, with 11 bases between the two ends. Germline assignment: CDR1 SGHVS and CDR2 FQNEAQ. The CDR3 runs 15 residues. The CDR3 coding sequence is TGTGCCAGCAGCCGAAGGGACTCCTCTGGAAACACCATATATTTT. It translates to CASSRRDSSGNTIYF.

The J gene is TRBJ2-2, the V gene TRBV6-5, with 7 bases lining up with TRBD2. V lost 6 bases and J lost 5; bases outside the gene matches: 6. CDR3 length equals 14 residues. The germline V gene encodes CDR1 MNHEY and CDR2 SVGAGI. CDR3: CASRALGGTGELFF. The CDR3 DNA sequence: TGTGCCAGCAGGGCCCTCGGGGGGACCGGGGAGCTGTTTTTT.

The chain has TRBV5-6 and TRBJ1-1, with D possibly matching TRBD1 (5 bases). V lost 4 bases to trimming and J lost 1 base, with 8 bases between them. The CDR3 totals 13 residues. CDR1 and CDR2 from the germline V gene are SGHDT and YYEEEE. In DNA form, the CDR3 reads TGTGCCAGCAGCCGGGGGGAGAACACTGAAGCTTTCTTT. This sequence encodes CASSRGENTEAFF.

This chain links TRBV7-9 with TRBJ2-1, with unresolved D. Per germline, CDR1 SEHNR and CDR2 FQNEAQ (reference sequence). The CDR3 runs 12 residues. V was clipped by 2 bases and J by 8 bases, with 7 bases between them. The CDR3 bases are TGTGCCAGCAGCTTACTCACACATGAGCAGTTCTTC. Translating it yields CASSLLTHEQFF.

V usage is TRBV5-1 and J usage is TRBJ2-1; D not resolved. Germline V gene data show CDR1 as SGHRS and CDR2 as YFSETQ. This CDR3 spans 13 amino acids. Trimming pared 0 bases from V and 7 bases from J, leaving 8 bases between. The CDR3 DNA is TGCGCCAGCAGCTTGGGTCTGCTAAATGAGCAGTTCTTC. Protein sequence: CASSLGLLNEQFF.